The table lists the clone carrying this TCR beta chain with a few counts. What it recognizes is unknown. Then a second PCR, running about 6 to 12 cycles, was carried out with a sample-barcoded 5' primer and a J-beta primer mix. A template-switch adaptor that had 12 random nucleotides put a tag on each cDNA molecule. TCRdb passed the 5' RACE reads through MiXCR, listing each CDR3 protein once. The sample records hundreds of thousands of distinct CDR3 sequences, around 50% being singletons. This specimen belongs to a study of blood T cells in healthy people across ages. The study, taken as a whole, reports: Diversity of TCR beta per million T cells declined in a roughly linear way with age. A strong correlation was seen between TCR beta diversity and naive T cell percentage.

Trimming shortened V by 6 bases and J by 4 bases, and 5 bases separated the two germline ends. Germline V gene data show CDR1 as SGHTA and CDR2 as FQGNSA. This CDR3 region has 11 residues. Each sample used at least 7 million PBMCs. This sequence originates from a man at least 80 years old in good health. Sequences were obtained from blood. The chain links TRBV7-2 to TRBJ2-3; D unclear. The CDR3 protein is CASRTADTQYF. The CDR3 DNA sequence: TGTGCCAGCAGAACCGCAGATACGCAGTATTTT.